This T cell receptor beta chain was captured in a study of blood T cells in healthy people across ages. Findings and limits, study-wide: Older age coincided with a roughly linear decline in TCR beta diversity per million T cells.

This CDR3 has 17 residues. The V gene's germline CDR1 is DFQATT and CDR2 SNEGSKA (reference sequence). RNA extraction gave at least 5 micrograms of total RNA per sample. The second PCR ran roughly 7 to 12 cycles with a sample-barcoded 5' primer and J-beta primers. TCRdb itself ran the 5' RACE reads through MiXCR, one entry per CDR3 protein. The sample shows hundreds of thousands of distinct CDR3 sequences, about 56% of them seen only once. For this clonotype: Its target is not known.

The chain combines TRBV20-1 with TRBJ2-4; D remains ambiguous. The end of the DNA is better explained by TRBJ2-7, so the J call may be wrong. This receptor was obtained from a man aged 35-49 years in good health. Sequenced sample: blood. The CDR3 nucleotides read TGCAGTGCTAGAGACAGCGCAGCACCGAAGACCAACTACGAGCAGTACTTC. Protein product: CSARDSAAPKTNYEQYF.